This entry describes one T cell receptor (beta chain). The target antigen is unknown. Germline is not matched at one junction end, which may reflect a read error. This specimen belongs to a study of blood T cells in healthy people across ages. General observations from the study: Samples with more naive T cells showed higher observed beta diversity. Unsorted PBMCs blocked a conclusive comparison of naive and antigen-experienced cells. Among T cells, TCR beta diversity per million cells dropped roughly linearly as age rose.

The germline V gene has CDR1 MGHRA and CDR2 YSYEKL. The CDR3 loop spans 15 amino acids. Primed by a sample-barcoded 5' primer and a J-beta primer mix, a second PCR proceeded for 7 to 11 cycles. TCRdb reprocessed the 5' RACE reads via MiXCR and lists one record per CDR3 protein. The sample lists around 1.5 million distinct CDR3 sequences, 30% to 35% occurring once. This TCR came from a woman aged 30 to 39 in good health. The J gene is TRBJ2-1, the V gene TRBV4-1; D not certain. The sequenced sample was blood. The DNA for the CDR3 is TGCGCCAGCAACCAAAGCAGGACCTTAAACAATGAGCAGTTCTTC. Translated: CASNQSRTLNNEQFF.